This T cell receptor (beta chain) was captured in a study of T cell responses to AZD1222 COVID-19 vaccine. Profiled with immunoSEQ multiplex PCR; TCRdb holds only in-frame clones, not every one. The table lists about 160,000 clones, roughly nine tenths of them singletons, with around 4.4% in the top ten. Looked up from germline, CDR1 is SGDLS and CDR2 is YYNGEE. The CDR3 has 15 amino acids. Trimming removed 4 bases from V and 3 bases from J; junction bases left unmatched: 9. The TCR comes from an adult in good health. This chain joins TRBV9 and TRBJ1-2; 7 nucleotides line up with TRBD1. Source: peripheral blood, taken on day 0 of MenACWY control vaccination. CDR3 amino acids: CASSPRQGGHYGYTF. The CDR3 DNA follows: TGTGCCAGCAGCCCCCGGCAGGGGGGACACTATGGCTACACCTTC.